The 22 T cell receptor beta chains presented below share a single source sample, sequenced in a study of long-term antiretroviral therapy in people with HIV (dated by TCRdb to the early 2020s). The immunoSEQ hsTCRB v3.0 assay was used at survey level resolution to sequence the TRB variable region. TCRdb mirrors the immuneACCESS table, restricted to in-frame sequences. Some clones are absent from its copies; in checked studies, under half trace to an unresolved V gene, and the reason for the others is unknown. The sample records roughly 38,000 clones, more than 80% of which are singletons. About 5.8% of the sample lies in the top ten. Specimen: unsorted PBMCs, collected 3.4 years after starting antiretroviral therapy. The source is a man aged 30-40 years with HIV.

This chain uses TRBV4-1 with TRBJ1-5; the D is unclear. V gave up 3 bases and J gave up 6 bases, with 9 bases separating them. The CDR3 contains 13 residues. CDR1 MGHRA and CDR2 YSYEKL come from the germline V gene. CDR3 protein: CASSHPGRQPQHF. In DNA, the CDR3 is TGCGCCAGCAGCCACCCCGGCCGTCAGCCCCAGCATTTT.

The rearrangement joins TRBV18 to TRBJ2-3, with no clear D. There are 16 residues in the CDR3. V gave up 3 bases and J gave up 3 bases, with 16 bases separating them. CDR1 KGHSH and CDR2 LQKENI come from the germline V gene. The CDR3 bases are TGTGCCAGCTCACCGTCGGCAGCCGCCCTGACAGATACGCAGTATTTT. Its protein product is CASSPSAAALTDTQYF.

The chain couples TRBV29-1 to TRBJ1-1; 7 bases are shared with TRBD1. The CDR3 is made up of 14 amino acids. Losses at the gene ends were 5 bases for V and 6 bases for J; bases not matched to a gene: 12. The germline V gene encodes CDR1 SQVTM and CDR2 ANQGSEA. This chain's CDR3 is CSVTERQGNAEAFF. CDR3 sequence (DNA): TGCAGCGTTACTGAAAGACAGGGTAACGCTGAAGCTTTCTTT.

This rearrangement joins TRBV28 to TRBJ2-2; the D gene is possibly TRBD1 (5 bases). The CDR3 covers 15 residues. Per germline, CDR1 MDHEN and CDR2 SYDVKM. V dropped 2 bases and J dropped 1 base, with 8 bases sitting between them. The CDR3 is CASSLRQGNTGELFF. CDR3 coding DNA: TGTGCCAGCAGTTTAAGGCAGGGGAACACCGGGGAGCTGTTTTTT.

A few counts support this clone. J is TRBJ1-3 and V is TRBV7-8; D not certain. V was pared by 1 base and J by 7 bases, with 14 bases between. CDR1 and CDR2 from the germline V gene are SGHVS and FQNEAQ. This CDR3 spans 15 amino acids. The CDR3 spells CASSLGAGEGNTIYF. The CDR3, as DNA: TGTGCCAGCAGCTTAGGGGCCGGGGAAGGGAACACCATATATTTT.

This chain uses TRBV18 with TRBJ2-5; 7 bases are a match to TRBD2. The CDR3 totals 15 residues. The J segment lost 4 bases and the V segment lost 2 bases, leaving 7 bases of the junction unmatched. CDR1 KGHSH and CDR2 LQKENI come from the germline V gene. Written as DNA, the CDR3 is TGTGCCAGCTCACCAGGAGGGGCGGGAGTAGAGACCCAGTACTTC. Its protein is CASSPGGAGVETQYF.

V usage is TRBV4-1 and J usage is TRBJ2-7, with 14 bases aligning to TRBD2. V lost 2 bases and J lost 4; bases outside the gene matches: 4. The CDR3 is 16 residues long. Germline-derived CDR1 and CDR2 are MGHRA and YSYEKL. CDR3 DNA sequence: TGCGCCAGCAGCCAAACCGGACTAGCGGGAGGTTACGAGCAGTACTTC. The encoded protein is CASSQTGLAGGYEQYF.

In DNA, the CDR3 is TGTGCCAGCAGCGGCATGCCTTCTAGCACAGATACGCAGTATTTT. Translation gives CASSGMPSSTDTQYF. The chain recombines TRBV9 with TRBJ2-3; D uncertain. This CDR3 contains 15 residues. Looked up from germline, CDR1 is SGDLS and CDR2 is YYNGEE. With 3 bases removed from V and 0 bases from J, the gap between germline ends came to 11 bases. Complete variable domain (other parts from reference TRBV9 and TRBJ2-3): DSGVTQTPKHLITATGQRVTLRCSPRSGDLSVYWYQQSLDQGLQFLIQYYNGEERAKGNILERFSAQQFPDLHSELNLSSLELGDSALYFCASSGMPSSTDTQYFGPGTRLTVL.

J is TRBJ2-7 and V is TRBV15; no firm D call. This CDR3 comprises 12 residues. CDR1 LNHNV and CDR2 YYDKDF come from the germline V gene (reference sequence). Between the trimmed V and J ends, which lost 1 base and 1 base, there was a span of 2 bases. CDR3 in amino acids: CATSRGSYEQYF. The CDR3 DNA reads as TGTGCCACCAGCAGAGGATCCTACGAGCAGTACTTC.

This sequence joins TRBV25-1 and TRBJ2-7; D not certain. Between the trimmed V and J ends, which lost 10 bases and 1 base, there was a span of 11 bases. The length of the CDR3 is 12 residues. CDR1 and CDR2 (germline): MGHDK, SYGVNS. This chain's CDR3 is CATNGPSYEQYF. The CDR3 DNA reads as TGTGCCACCAATGGACCATCCTACGAGCAGTACTTC.

CDR3 nucleotides: TGTGCCAGCTCACCGGGACTAGCGGGAGGCCGAAGCTCCTACGAGCAGTACTTC. Translated, it gives CASSPGLAGGRSSYEQYF. The chain joins TRBV18 to TRBJ2-7; 15 bases are shared with TRBD2. This CDR3 has 18 amino acids. The germline V gene has CDR1 KGHSH and CDR2 LQKENI. Trimming removed 3 bases from V and 0 bases from J; junction bases left unmatched: 6. The variable domain in full, with the rest retrieved from reference TRBV18 and TRBJ2-7, is NAGVMQNPRHLVRRRGQEARLRCSPMKGHSHVYWYRQLPEEGLKFMVYLQKENIIDESGMPKERFSAEFPKEGPSILRIQQVVRGDSAAYFCASSPGLAGGRSSYEQYFGPGTRLTVT.

CDR3 protein: CASSLGGPSYEQYF. The CDR3 DNA follows: TGTGCCAGCAGTTTGGGAGGCCCTTCCTACGAGCAGTACTTC. This chain joins TRBV27 and TRBJ2-7, with D perhaps matching TRBD2 (6 bases). Trimming left V 3 bases short and J 1 base short, with 10 bases between. The germline V gene encodes CDR1 MNHEY and CDR2 SMNVEV (reference sequence). This CDR3 has 14 residues.

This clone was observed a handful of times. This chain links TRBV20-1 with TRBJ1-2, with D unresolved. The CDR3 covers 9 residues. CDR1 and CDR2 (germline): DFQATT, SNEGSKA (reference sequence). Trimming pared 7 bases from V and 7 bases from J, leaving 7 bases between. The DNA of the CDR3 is TGCAGTGAGGGTCGTGGCTACACCTTC. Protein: CSEGRGYTF.

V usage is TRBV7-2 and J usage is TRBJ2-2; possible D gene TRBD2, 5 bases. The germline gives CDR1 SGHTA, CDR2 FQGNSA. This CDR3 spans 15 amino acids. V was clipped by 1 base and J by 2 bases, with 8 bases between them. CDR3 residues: CASSLVTGNTGELFF. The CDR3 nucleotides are TGTGCCAGCAGCTTAGTAACGGGAAACACCGGGGAGCTGTTTTTT.

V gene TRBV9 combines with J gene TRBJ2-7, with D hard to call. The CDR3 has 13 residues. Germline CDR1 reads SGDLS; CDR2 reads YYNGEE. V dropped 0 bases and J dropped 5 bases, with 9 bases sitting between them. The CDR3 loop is CASSVVDGNEQYF. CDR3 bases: TGTGCCAGCAGCGTAGTTGATGGGAACGAGCAGTACTTC.

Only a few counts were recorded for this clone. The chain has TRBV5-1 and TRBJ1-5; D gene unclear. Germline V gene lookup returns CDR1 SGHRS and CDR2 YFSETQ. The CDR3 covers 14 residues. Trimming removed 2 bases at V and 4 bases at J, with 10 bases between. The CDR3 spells CASSFGVPNQPQHF. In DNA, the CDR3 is TGCGCCAGCAGCTTTGGGGTACCAAATCAGCCCCAGCATTTT.

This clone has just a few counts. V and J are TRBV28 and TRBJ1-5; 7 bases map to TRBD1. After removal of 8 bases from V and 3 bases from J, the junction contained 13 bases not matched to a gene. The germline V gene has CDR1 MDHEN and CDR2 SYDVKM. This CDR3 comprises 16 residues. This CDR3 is CASAILTGPYNQPQHF. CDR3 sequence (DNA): TGTGCCAGCGCCATCTTGACAGGGCCTTACAATCAGCCCCAGCATTTT.

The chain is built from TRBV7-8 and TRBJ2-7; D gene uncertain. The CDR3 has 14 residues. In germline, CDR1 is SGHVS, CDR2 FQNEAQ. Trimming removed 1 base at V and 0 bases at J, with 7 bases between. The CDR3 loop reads CASSLEPSSYEQYF. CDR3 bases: TGTGCCAGCAGCTTAGAACCGAGCTCCTACGAGCAGTACTTC.

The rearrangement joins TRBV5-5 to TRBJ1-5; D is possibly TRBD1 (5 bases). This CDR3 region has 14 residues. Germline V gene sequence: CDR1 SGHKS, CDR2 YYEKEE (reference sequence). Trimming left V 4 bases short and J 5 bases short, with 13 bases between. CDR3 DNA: TGTGCCAGCAGCCCAAGGGAAGGGGATCAGCCCCAGCATTTT. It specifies CASSPREGDQPQHF.

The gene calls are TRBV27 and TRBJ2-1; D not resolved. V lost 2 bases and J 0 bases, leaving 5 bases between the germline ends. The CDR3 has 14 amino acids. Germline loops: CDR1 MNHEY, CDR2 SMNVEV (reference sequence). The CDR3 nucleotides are TGTGCCAGCAGTTTAACCAGCTCCTACAATGAGCAGTTCTTC. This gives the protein CASSLTSSYNEQFF.

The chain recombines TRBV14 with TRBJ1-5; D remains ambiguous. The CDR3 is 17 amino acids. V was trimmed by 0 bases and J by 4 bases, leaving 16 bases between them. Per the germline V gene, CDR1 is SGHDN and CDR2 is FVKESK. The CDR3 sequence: CASSQDSWAEFNQPQHF. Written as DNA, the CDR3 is TGTGCCAGCAGCCAAGACAGTTGGGCGGAGTTTAATCAGCCCCAGCATTTT.

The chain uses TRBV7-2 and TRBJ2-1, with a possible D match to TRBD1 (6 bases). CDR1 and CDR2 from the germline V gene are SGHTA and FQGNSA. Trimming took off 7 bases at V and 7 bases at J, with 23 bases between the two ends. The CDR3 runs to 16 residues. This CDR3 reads CASNPWGQGNGNEQFF. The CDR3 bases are TGTGCCAGCAACCCATGGGGGCAGGGGAATGGGAATGAGCAGTTCTTC. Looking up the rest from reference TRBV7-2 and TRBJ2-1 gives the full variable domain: GAGVSQSPSNKVTEKGKDVELRCDPISGHTALYWYRQSLGQGLEFLIYFQGNSAPDKSGLPSDRFSAERTGGSVSTLTIQRTQQEDSAVYLCASNPWGQGNGNEQFFGPGTRLTVL.